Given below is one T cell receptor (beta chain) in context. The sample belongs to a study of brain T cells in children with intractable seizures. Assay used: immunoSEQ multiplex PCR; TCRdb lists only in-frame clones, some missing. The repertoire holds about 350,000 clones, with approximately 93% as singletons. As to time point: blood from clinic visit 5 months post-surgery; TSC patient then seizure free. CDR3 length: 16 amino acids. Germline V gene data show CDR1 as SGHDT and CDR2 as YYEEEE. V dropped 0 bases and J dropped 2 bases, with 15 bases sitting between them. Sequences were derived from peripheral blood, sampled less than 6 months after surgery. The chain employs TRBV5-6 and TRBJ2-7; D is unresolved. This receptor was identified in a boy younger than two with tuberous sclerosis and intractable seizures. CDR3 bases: TGTGCCAGCAGCTTGGCAGGAAGGACCCCCCCCTACGAGCAGTACTTC. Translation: CASSLAGRTPPYEQYF. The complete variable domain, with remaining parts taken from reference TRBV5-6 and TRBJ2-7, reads DAGVTQSPTHLIKTRGQQVTLRCSPKSGHDTVSWYQQALGQGPQFIFQYYEEEERQRGNFPDRFSGHQFPNYSSELNVNALLLGDSALYLCASSLAGRTPPYEQYFGPGTRLTVT.